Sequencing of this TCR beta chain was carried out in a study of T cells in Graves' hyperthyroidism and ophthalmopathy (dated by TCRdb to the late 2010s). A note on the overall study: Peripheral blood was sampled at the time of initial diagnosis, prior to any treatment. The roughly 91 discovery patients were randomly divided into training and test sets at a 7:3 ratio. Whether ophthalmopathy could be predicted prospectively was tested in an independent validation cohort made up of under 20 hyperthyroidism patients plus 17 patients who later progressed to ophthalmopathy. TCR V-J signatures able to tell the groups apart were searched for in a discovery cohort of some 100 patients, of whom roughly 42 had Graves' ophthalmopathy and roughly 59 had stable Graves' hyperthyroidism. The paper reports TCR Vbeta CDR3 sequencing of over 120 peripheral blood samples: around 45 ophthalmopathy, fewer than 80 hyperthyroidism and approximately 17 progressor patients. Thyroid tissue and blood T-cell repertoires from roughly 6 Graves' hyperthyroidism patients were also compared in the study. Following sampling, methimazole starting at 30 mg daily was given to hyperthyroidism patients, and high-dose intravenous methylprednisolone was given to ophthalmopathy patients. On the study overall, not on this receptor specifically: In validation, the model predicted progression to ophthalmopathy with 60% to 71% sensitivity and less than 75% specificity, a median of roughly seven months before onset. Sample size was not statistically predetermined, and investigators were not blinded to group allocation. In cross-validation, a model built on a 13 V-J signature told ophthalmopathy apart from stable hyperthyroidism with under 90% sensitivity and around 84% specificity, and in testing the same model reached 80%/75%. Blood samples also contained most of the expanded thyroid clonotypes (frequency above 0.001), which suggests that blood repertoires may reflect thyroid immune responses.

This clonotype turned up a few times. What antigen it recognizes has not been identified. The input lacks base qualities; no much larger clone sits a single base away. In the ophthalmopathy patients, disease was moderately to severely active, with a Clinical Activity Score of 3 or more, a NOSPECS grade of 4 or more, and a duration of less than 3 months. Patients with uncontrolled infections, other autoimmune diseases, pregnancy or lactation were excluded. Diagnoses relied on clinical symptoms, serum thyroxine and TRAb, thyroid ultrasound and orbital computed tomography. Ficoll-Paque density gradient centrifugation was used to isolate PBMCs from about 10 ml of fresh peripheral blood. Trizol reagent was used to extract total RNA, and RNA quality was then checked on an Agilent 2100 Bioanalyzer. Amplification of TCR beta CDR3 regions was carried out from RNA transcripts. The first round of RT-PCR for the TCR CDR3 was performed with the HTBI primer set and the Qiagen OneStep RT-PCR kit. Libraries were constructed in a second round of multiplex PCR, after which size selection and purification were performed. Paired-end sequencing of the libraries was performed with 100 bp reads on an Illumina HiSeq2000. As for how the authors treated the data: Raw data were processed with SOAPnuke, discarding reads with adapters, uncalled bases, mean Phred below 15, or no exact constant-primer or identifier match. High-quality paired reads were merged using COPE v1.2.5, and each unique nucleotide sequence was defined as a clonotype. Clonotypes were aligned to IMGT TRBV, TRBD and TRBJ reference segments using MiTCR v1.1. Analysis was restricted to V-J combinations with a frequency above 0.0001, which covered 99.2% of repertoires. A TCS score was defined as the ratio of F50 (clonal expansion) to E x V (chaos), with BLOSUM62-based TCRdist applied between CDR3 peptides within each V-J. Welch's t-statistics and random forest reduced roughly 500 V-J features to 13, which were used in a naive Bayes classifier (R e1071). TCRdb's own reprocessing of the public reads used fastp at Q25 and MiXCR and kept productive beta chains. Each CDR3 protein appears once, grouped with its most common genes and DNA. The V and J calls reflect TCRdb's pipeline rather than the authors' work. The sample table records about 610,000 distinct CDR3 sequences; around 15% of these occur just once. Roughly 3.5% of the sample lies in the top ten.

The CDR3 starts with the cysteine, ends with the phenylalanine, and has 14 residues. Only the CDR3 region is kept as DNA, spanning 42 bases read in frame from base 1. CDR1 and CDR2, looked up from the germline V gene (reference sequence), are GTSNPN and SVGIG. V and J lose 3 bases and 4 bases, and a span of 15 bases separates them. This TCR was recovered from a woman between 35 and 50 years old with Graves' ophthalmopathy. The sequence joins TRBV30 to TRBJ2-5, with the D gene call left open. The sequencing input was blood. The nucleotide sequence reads TGTGCCTGGAGCTGGGGTGGTGCGCGAGAGACCCAGTACTTC. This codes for CAWSWGGARETQYF.